The T cell receptor (beta chain) under discussion was sequenced for a study of blood T cell repertoires in COVID-19 (dated by TCRdb to the early 2020s). In the study overall: Samples from collaborators originated in the United States, Italy and Spain and spanned both the acute and convalescent phases of COVID-19. The prospective study material was composed of cDNA or gDNA derived from T cells, B-cell-depleted T cells, or PBMCs. The samples were drawn from two sources: the first 160 participants of the ongoing ImmuneRACE study, and fewer than 1,500 subjects contributed by 6 global collaborators. A de-identified subject ID, COVID-19 status, age in years and sex were almost always included in the sample metadata. Deeply sampled blood TCRbeta repertoires from subjects exposed to, actively infected with, or recovered from COVID-19 were included in the dataset. The repertoires were made available in a free public database intended to serve as a resource for research on the immune response to SARS-CoV-2. Where available, HLA class I and class II types were taken from metadata supplied by the sample provider and were not determined by assay-based typing. Points the paper makes about the study in general: How much clinical and demographic metadata was included differed by source and by participant, and the metadata was provided uncurated.

TCRbeta CDR3 regions were amplified from genomic DNA using the immunoSEQ Assay, a bias-controlled multiplex PCR. Per the authors' processing: Within the assay, amplification of reference gene primers was used to estimate how many nucleated cells each sample contained. To quantify the absolute abundance of each unique TCRbeta CDR3 rearrangement, sequence reads were collapsed and filtered. For each sample, productive Simpson clonality was calculated as the square root of Simpson's diversity index over productive rearrangements. TCRdb re-hosts the immuneACCESS table, in-frame sequences only. Its copies lack some clones; in the studies checked, an unresolved V gene accounts for under half of them, and the cause for the rest is not known. D and trimming come from the DNA, and the V and J calls and clone size come from that table. The sample includes 140,000 or so clones, with approximately 82% observed a single time. The top ten constitute about 10% of the sample.

Worth noting for this clone: The target of this receptor is not known. Base-call qualities are not available, and no considerably larger clone is one nucleotide away.

Reading the germline V gene (reference sequence) gives CDR1 PRHDT and CDR2 FYEKMQ. After removal of 5 bases from V and 2 bases from J, the junction retains 8 bases not matched to a gene. Inclusive of the bounding cysteine and phenylalanine, the CDR3 is 16 residues long. Of all the DNA, just the CDR3 is kept, 48 bases in frame from base 1. Collaborating institutions collected whole blood in K2EDTA tubes following their own protocols. For TCRbeta analysis, collaborators shipped samples in one of three forms: frozen whole blood, isolated PBMCs, or DNA extracted from either of those sample types. This receptor was taken from a man between 60 and 75 years old with active or convalescent COVID-19. Sequenced material: peripheral blood. The chain was built from TRBV13 and TRBJ2-2; 7 junctional bases match TRBD2. CDR3 sequence: CASSQGLEFNTGELFF. The sequence in DNA is TGTGCCAGCAGCCAAGGACTAGAGTTTAACACCGGGGAGCTGTTTTTT.